Listed here are 5 T cell receptor beta chains from one sample, sequenced in a study of blood T cell repertoires in COVID-19 (dated by TCRdb to the early 2020s). Libraries were built with the immunoSEQ multiplex PCR assay. TCRdb holds this immuneACCESS table with in-frame rearrangements only. Some clones are missing; in checked studies, unresolved V genes explain under half, and the rest has no known cause. The table for this sample lists around 25,000 clones; 85% to 95% of them were counted only once. The ten largest clones capture roughly 7.4% of the sample. Sequences were obtained from peripheral blood. The receptor source for this set is a human donor in a cohort sampled during active COVID-19.

V usage is TRBV9 and J usage is TRBJ2-1; the match to TRBD1 covers 9 bases. The CDR3 contains 14 residues. V dropped 0 bases and J dropped 5; count of bases not matched to a gene: 0. Germline assignment: CDR1 SGDLS and CDR2 YYNGEE. The CDR3, as DNA: TGTGCCAGCAGCGTAGGGGACAGGGACAATGAGCAGTTCTTC. It specifies CASSVGDRDNEQFF.

The gene calls are TRBV6-5 and TRBJ1-1, with TRBD1 matching 7 bases. The CDR3 runs to 14 residues. Germline CDR1 reads MNHEY; CDR2 reads SVGAGI. J gave up 4 bases and V 5 bases, and 7 bases lay outside the gene matches. CDR3 residues: CASSRPQGTTEAFF. The CDR3, as DNA: TGTGCCAGCAGTCGGCCACAGGGGACCACTGAAGCTTTCTTT.

The chain recombines TRBV5-4 with TRBJ1-2; the match to TRBD1 covers 7 bases. This CDR3 contains 16 residues. Trimming removed 5 bases from V and 5 bases from J; junction bases left unmatched: 15. Germline assignment: CDR1 SGHNT and CDR2 YYREEE (reference sequence). CDR3 DNA sequence: TGTGCCAGCAGTAGGGACAGAGGGGTTATGGAGTATGGCTACACCTTC. Residues: CASSRDRGVMEYGYTF.

The chain recombines TRBV3-1 (or the pseudogene TRBV3-2) with TRBJ1-3; a weak D match, TRBD1 (5 bases). Germline CDR1 and CDR2: LGHDT and YNNKEL (reference sequence). V lost 0 bases to trimming and J lost 4 bases, with 16 bases between them. The length of the CDR3 is 17 residues. Here the CDR3 reads CASSQDSLRTTGNTIYF. In DNA, the CDR3 is TGTGCCAGCAGCCAAGATAGTTTGCGGACAACGGGAAACACCATATATTTT.

The chain has TRBV25-1 and TRBJ2-3, with 13 bases identical to TRBD2. The CDR3 loop spans 15 amino acids. CDR1 is MGHDK and CDR2 is SYGVNS in the germline V gene. V trimming: 2 bases; J trimming: 7 bases; junction bases outside the gene matches: 3. CDR3 sequence reads: CASSEGTSGINTQYF. CDR3 nucleotide sequence: TGTGCCAGCAGTGAAGGGACTAGCGGGATTAATACGCAGTATTTT.